The 6 T cell receptor beta chains listed next were all sequenced from one sample in a study of T cell clones after liver transplantation (dated by TCRdb to between 2018 and 2021). Library generation was performed with the immunoSEQ multiplex PCR assay. This is the immuneACCESS table as TCRdb keeps it, with only in-frame sequences that have V and J called. A part of the clones is gone; compared with another copy, unresolved V genes explain less than half, and the rest is unexplained. Recorded for this sample are roughly 70,000 clones; roughly nine tenths of them occurred a single time. The ten most abundant clones make up roughly 2.5% of the sample. What the time point label conveys for this sample: pre-transplant. The specimen was CD4+ T cells from blood, collected before liver transplant. These receptors all come from a human donor who received a liver transplant.

This clone was seen a handful of times. The V and J genes are TRBV19 and TRBJ2-3; D is perhaps TRBD1 or TRBD2 (6 bases each). Germline assignment: CDR1 LNHDA and CDR2 SQIVND (reference sequence). The CDR3 length is 14 residues. V shed 6 bases and J shed 0 bases, with 10 bases lying between them. CDR3 protein: CASRGGMSTDTQYF. The DNA for the CDR3 is TGTGCCAGTAGAGGGGGGATGAGCACAGATACGCAGTATTTT.

In its sample, this clone was seen once. Other DNA sequences within the sample encode an identical CDR3. The J gene is TRBJ2-7, the V gene TRBV5-1, with 8 bases fitting TRBD2. The CDR3 is made up of 14 amino acids. J lost 0 bases, V lost 2 bases, and 1 base had no gene match. Germline assignment: CDR1 SGHRS and CDR2 YFSETQ. CDR3: CASSLTSGSYEQYF. The CDR3 nucleotides are TGCGCCAGCAGCTTAACTAGCGGCTCCTACGAGCAGTACTTC.

The V and J genes are TRBV25-1 and TRBJ2-2; D is unresolved. With 6 bases removed from V and 4 bases from J, the gap between germline ends came to 12 bases. The germline CDR1 and CDR2 sequences are MGHDK and SYGVNS. This CDR3 spans 14 amino acids. The CDR3 reads CASRGLPGTGELFF. The CDR3, as DNA: TGTGCCAGCAGAGGCCTCCCTGGCACCGGGGAGCTGTTTTTT.

The gene calls are TRBV11-2 and TRBJ2-7; TRBD2 might be the D (6 bases). Trimming stripped 0 bases from V and 2 bases from J, with 11 bases between. This CDR3 is built from 15 residues. Germline lookup yields CDR1 SGHAT and CDR2 FQNNGV. The CDR3 nucleotides read TGTGCCAGCAGCTTAGAGGCCAGGGAGGCCTACGAGCAGTACTTC. Amino acid sequence: CASSLEAREAYEQYF.

This chain joins TRBV15 and TRBJ1-1; D remains ambiguous. The V end was cut by 1 base, the J end by 7 bases, with 10 bases between. The CDR3 runs 13 residues. The germline gives CDR1 LNHNV, CDR2 YYDKDF (reference sequence). The CDR3 DNA sequence: TGTGCCACCAGCAGAGCCGAATTAAGTGAAGCTTTCTTT. It translates to CATSRAELSEAFF.

The chain carries TRBV19 and TRBJ2-6; D is unresolved. Germline loops: CDR1 LNHDA, CDR2 SQIVND (reference sequence). This CDR3 spans 13 amino acids. The germline V and J ends were trimmed by 5 bases and 3 bases, with 5 bases remaining between them. CDR3 sequence reads: CASSLSGANVLTF. CDR3 nucleotides: TGTGCCAGTAGTCTCAGTGGGGCCAACGTCCTGACTTTC.